These 8 T cell receptor beta chains were all obtained from the same sample, sequenced in a study of OX40 agonist ivuxolimab in advanced cancers. The method was immunoSEQ multiplex PCR; TCRdb's version includes in-frame clones alone and lacks a portion of them. Here the sample spans tens of thousands of clones, around 80% being singletons. The sequences come from CD4+ or CD8+ T cells sorted from blood, collected in a trial of the OX40 agonist ivuxolimab. The receptors stem from an adult with an advanced solid tumor such as melanoma, head and neck, liver or kidney cancer.

V usage is TRBV5-1 and J usage is TRBJ2-7; 8 bases align to TRBD2. Germline values: CDR1 SGHRS, CDR2 YFSETQ. V was clipped by 0 bases and J by 5 bases; unmatched bases: 4. The CDR3 is 14 amino acids. The CDR3 spells CASSLGGRPNEQYF. CDR3 in DNA: TGCGCCAGCAGCTTGGGCGGGAGGCCCAACGAGCAGTACTTC.

This clone occurred once. The chain has TRBV5-4 and TRBJ2-7, with 9 bases matching TRBD2. Germline V CDR1 and CDR2: SGHNT, YYREEE (reference sequence). The CDR3 consists of 14 residues. J lost 1 base, V lost 3 bases, and 2 bases had no gene match. The CDR3 region is CASSSTSGSYEQYF. In nucleotides, the CDR3 is TGTGCCAGCAGCTCGACTAGCGGATCCTACGAGCAGTACTTC. Using reference TRBV5-4 and TRBJ2-7 for the parts outside the CDR3, the full variable domain is ETGVTQSPTHLIKTRGQQVTLRCSSQSGHNTVSWYQQALGQGPQFIFQYYREEENGRGNFPPRFSGLQFPNYSSELNVNALELDDSALYLCASSSTSGSYEQYFGPGTRLTVT.

The CDR3 DNA reads TGTGCCAGCAGCCCTAACGGAGGATCCTACAATGAGCAGTTCTTC. It yields the protein CASSPNGGSYNEQFF. The chain uses TRBV5-4 and TRBJ2-1; a weak D match, TRBD2 (5 bases). This CDR3 region has 15 residues. Germline V lookup: CDR1 SGHNT, CDR2 YYREEE (reference sequence). The V and J ends lost 4 bases and 1 base respectively, with 12 bases between them. Variable domain in full (rest from reference TRBV5-4 and TRBJ2-1): ETGVTQSPTHLIKTRGQQVTLRCSSQSGHNTVSWYQQALGQGPQFIFQYYREEENGRGNFPPRFSGLQFPNYSSELNVNALELDDSALYLCASSPNGGSYNEQFFGPGTRLTVL.

The chain employs TRBV18 and TRBJ2-3; 7 bases are a match to TRBD1. V shed 3 bases and J 1 base; nucleotides not matched to a gene: 4. The V gene's germline CDR1 is KGHSH and CDR2 LQKENI. This CDR3 spans 15 amino acids. Here the CDR3 DNA reads TGTGCCAGCTCACCCCAAACAGGGGGCACAGATACGCAGTATTTT. It codes for CASSPQTGGTDTQYF.

The chain is built from TRBV28 and TRBJ1-5, with 7 bases matching TRBD1. Per the germline V gene, CDR1 is MDHEN and CDR2 is SYDVKM. Trimming removed 8 bases from V and 7 bases from J; junction bases left unmatched: 11. The length of the CDR3 is 14 residues. The CDR3 is CASAPPDRWQPQHF. CDR3 coding DNA: TGTGCCAGCGCCCCCCCGGACAGGTGGCAGCCCCAGCATTTT. The whole variable domain, filled in from reference TRBV28 and TRBJ1-5, reads DVKVTQSSRYLVKRTGEKVFLECVQDMDHENMFWYRQDPGLGLRLIYFSYDVKMKEKGDIPEGYSVSREKKERFSLILESASTNQTSMYLCASAPPDRWQPQHFGDGTRLSIL.

The table lists this clone with a count of one. The chain uses TRBV19 and TRBJ2-2; D uncertain. The V end was cut by 7 bases, the J end by 1 base, with 13 bases between. The germline gives CDR1 LNHDA, CDR2 SQIVND (reference sequence). The CDR3 is 15 amino acids. For the CDR3, the DNA is TGTGCCAGTAAGTCCGACGGGTTGAACACCGGGGAGCTGTTTTTT. Its translation: CASKSDGLNTGELFF.

The chain joins TRBV28 to TRBJ2-3; maybe TRBD2 (6 bases). CDR1 is MDHEN and CDR2 is SYDVKM in the germline V gene. CDR3 length: 15 amino acids. The V end was cut by 5 bases, the J end by 3 bases, with 15 bases between. The CDR3 spells CASSLGGRRTDTQYF. Written as DNA, the CDR3 is TGTGCCAGCAGTCTAGGAGGGCGGAGGACAGATACGCAGTATTTT.

The chain joins TRBV7-9 to TRBJ2-1; the match to TRBD2 covers 10 bases. Germline CDR1 and CDR2: SEHNR and FQNEAQ (reference sequence). Germline trimming cut 6 bases from V and 8 bases from J; bases unmatched to any gene: 16. This CDR3 is 17 amino acids long. This chain's CDR3 is CASRPLISSGSGDEQFF. The CDR3 DNA sequence: TGTGCCAGCAGACCGCTCATCTCTAGCGGGAGCGGGGATGAGCAGTTCTTC.